This paragraph covers one T cell receptor beta chain sequence. Some clones are missing from TCRdb's copy, which holds only in-frame ones; the method was immunoSEQ multiplex PCR. The sample holds 45,000 to 55,000 clones; 92% are singletons and the top ten take approximately 0.15%. The data originate from a study of T cell changes during pregnancy in multiple sclerosis. Trimming stripped 5 bases from V and 4 bases from J, with 14 bases between. Germline CDR1 is SGHTA and CDR2 is FQGNSA. The CDR3 is 15 residues long. The chain recombines TRBV7-2 with TRBJ2-2; possible D gene TRBD2, 5 bases. The sequencing used CD4+ T cells from peripheral blood mononuclear cells, collected after pregnancy. The clonotype comes from a female donor in good health, enrolled as a control in a pregnancy study. In DNA, the CDR3 is TGTGCCAGCAGCGAGGCCATCCGGGGCACCGGGGAGCTGTTTTTT. It specifies CASSEAIRGTGELFF. The full variable domain, completed using reference TRBV7-2 and TRBJ2-2, is GAGVSQSPSNKVTEKGKDVELRCDPISGHTALYWYRQSLGQGLEFLIYFQGNSAPDKSGLPSDRFSAERTGGSVSTLTIQRTQQEDSAVYLCASSEAIRGTGELFFGEGSRLTVL.